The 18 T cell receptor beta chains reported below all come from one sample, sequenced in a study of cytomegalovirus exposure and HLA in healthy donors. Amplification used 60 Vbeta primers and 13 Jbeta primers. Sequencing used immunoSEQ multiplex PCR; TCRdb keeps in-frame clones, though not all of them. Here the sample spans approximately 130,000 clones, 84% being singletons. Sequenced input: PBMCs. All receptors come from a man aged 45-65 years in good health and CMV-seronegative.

DNA for the CDR3: TGTGCCAGCAGCGGCTGGGGGGGACTCGAACCCTACGAGCAGTACTTC. This translates into CASSGWGGLEPYEQYF. The V gene is TRBV7-8, the J gene TRBJ2-7; 7 bases are a match to TRBD2. Germline loops: CDR1 SGHVS, CDR2 FQNEAQ. V shed 5 bases, J shed 2 bases, and the junction held 12 bases outside the gene matches. The CDR3 loop spans 16 amino acids. Filled out from reference TRBV7-8 and TRBJ2-7, the complete variable domain reads GAGVSQSPRYKVAKRGQDVALRCDPISGHVSLFWYQQALGQGPEFLTYFQNEAQLDKSGLPSDRFFAERPEGSVSTLKIQRTQQEDSAVYLCASSGWGGLEPYEQYFGPGTRLTVT.

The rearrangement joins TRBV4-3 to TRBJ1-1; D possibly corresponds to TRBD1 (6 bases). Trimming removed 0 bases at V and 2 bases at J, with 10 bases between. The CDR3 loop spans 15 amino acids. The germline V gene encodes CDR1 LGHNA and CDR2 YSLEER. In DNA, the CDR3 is TGCGCCAGCAGCCAAGATTGGGGGACAAACACTGAAGCTTTCTTT. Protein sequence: CASSQDWGTNTEAFF.

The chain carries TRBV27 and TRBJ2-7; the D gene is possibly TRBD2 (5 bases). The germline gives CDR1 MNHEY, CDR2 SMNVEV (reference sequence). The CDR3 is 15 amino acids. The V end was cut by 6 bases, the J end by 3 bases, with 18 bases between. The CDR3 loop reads CASSHLREISYEQYF. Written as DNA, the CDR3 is TGTGCCAGCAGCCATCTTAGGGAGATCAGCTACGAGCAGTACTTC.

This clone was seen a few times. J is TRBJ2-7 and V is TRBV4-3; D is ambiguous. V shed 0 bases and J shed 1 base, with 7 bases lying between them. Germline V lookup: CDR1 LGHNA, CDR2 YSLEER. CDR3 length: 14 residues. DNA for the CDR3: TGCGCCAGCAGCCAAGATTGGCAGTCCTACGAGCAGTACTTC. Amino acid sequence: CASSQDWQSYEQYF.

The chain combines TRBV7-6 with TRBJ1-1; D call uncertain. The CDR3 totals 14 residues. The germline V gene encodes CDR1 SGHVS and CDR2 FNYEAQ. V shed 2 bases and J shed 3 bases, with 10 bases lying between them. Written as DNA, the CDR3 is TGTGCCAGCAGCTTACGATTCGGGGACACTGAAGCTTTCTTT. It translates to CASSLRFGDTEAFF.

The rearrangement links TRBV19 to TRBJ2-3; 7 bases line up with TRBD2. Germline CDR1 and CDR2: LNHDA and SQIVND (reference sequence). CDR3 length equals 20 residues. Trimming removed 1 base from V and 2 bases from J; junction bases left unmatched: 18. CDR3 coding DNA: TGTGCCAGTAGTATAGGAAGCGTGGGCGGGCTAGCGGTATTCACAGATACGCAGTATTTT. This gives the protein CASSIGSVGGLAVFTDTQYF.

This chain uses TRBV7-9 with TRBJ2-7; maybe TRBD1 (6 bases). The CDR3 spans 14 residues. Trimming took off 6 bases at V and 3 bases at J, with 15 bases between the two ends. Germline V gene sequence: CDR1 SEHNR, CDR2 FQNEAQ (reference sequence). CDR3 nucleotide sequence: TGTGCCAGCAGTCCGGGACACCAAAGCTACGAGCAGTACTTC. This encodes CASSPGHQSYEQYF.

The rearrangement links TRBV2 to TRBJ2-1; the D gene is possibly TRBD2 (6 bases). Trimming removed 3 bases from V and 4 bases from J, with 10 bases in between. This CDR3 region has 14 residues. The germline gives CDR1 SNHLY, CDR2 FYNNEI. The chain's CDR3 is CASSDSRGYNEQFF. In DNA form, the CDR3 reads TGTGCCAGCAGTGATTCCCGGGGGTACAATGAGCAGTTCTTC.

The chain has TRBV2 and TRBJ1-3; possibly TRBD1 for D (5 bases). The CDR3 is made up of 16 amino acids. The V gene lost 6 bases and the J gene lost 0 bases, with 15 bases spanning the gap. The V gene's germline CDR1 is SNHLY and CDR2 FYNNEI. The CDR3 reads CASRAGRTISGNTIYF. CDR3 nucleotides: TGTGCCAGCAGAGCGGGACGAACGATCTCTGGAAACACCATATATTTT.

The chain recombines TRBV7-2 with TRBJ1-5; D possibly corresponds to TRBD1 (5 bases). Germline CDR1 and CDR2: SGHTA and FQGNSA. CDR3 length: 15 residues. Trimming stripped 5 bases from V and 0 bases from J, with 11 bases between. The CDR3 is CASSPGGGSNQPQHF. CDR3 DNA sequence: TGTGCCAGCAGCCCTGGGGGGGGTAGCAATCAGCCCCAGCATTTT.

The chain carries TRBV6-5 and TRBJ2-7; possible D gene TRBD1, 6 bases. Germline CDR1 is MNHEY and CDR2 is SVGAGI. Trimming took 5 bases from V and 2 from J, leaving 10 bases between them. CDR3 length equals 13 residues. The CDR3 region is CASSRGTTYEQYF. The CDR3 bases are TGTGCCAGCAGTAGGGGGACAACCTACGAGCAGTACTTC.

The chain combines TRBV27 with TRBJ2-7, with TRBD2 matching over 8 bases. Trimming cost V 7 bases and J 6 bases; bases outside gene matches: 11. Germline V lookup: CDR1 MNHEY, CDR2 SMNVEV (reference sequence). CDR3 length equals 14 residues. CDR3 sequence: CASTYGRGIGEQYF. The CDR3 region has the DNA TGTGCCAGCACTTACGGGAGGGGTATAGGCGAGCAGTACTTC.

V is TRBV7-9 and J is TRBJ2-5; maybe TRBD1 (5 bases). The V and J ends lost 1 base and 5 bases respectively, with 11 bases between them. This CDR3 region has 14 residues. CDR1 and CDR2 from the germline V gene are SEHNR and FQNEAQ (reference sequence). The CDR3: CASSLESGRETQYF. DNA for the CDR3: TGTGCCAGCAGCTTAGAGTCAGGGCGGGAGACCCAGTACTTC.

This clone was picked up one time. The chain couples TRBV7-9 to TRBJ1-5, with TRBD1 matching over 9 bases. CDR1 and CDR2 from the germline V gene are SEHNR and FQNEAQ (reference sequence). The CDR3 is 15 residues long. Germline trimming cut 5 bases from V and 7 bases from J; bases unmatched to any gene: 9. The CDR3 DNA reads TGTGCCAGCAGCCAGGGGGGACAGGGAGGCCAGCCCCAGCATTTT. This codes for CASSQGGQGGQPQHF.

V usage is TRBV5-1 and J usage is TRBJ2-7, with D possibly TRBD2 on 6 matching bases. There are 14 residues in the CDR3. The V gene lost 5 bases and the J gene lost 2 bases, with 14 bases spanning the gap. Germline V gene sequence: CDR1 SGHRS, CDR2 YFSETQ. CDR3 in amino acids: CASRSGGGAYEQYF. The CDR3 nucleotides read TGCGCCAGCAGGTCTGGCGGCGGGGCCTACGAGCAGTACTTC.

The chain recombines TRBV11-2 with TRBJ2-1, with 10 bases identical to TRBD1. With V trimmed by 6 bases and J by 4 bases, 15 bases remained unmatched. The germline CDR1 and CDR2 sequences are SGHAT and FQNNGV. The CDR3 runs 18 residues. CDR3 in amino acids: CASSLKPGQGSTYNEQFF. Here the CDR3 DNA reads TGTGCCAGCAGTTTAAAACCGGGACAGGGGTCCACATACAATGAGCAGTTCTTC. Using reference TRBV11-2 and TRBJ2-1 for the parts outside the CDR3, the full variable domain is EAGVAQSPRYKIIEKRQSVAFWCNPISGHATLYWYQQILGQGPKLLIQFQNNGVVDDSQLPKDRFSAERLKGVDSTLKIQPAKLEDSAVYLCASSLKPGQGSTYNEQFFGPGTRLTVL.

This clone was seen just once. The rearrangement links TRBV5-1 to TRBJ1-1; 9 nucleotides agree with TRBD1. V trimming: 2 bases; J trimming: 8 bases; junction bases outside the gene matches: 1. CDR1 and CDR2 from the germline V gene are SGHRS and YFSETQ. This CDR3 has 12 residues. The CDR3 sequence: CASSLQGAEAFF. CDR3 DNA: TGCGCCAGCAGCTTACAGGGGGCAGAAGCTTTCTTT. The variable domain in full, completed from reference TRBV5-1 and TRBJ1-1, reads KAGVTQTPRYLIKTRGQQVTLSCSPISGHRSVSWYQQTPGQGLQFLFEYFSETQRNKGNFPGRFSGRQFSNSRSEMNVSTLELGDSALYLCASSLQGAEAFFGQGTRLTVV.

The DNA of the CDR3 is TGTGCCAGCAGCATCCGGACAGTCACCGGGGAGACCCAGTACTTC. Amino acid sequence: CASSIRTVTGETQYF. The rearrangement joins TRBV13 to TRBJ2-5; tentatively, D is TRBD1 (6 bases). V was shortened by 5 bases and J by 5 bases, with 18 bases between the two germline ends. Germline V lookup: CDR1 PRHDT, CDR2 FYEKMQ (reference sequence). The CDR3 covers 15 residues.